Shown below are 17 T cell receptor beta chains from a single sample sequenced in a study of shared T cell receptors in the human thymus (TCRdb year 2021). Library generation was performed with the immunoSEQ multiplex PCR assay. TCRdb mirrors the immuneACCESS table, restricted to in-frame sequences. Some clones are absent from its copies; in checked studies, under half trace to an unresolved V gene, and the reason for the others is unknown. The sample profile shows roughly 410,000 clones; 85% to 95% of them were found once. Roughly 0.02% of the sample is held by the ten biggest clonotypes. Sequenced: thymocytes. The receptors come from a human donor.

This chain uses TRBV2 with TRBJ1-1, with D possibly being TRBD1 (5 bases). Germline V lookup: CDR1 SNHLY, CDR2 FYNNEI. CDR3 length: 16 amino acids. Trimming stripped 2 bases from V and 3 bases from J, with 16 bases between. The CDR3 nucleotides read TGTGCCAGCAGTGAAACCGGGACCCCGGGGGACACTGAAGCTTTCTTT. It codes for CASSETGTPGDTEAFF.

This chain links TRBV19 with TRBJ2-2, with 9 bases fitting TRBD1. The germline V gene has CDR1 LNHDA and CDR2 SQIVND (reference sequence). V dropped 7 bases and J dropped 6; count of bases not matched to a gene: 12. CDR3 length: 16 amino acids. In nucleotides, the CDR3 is TGTGCCAGTACCCGGGGAGGACAGGGGATTGCCGGGGAGCTGTTTTTT. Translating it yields CASTRGGQGIAGELFF.

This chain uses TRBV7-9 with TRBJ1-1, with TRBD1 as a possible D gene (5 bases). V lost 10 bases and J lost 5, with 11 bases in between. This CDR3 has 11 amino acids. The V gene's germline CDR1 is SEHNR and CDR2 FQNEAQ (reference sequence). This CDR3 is CAIPRGTEAFF. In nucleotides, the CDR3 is TGTGCCATCCCACGGGGGACTGAAGCTTTCTTT.

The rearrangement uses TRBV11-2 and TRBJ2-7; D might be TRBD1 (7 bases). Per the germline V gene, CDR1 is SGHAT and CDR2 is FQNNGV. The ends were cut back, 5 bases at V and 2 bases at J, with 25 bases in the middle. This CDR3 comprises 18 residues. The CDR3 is CASSPFGGGLTQTYEQYF. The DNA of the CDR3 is TGTGCCAGCAGCCCCTTTGGAGGGGGCCTTACCCAGACCTACGAGCAGTACTTC.

The CDR3 DNA sequence: TGTGCCAGCAGCGCCGGACAGTCAAGCCTGAACACTGAAGCTTTCTTT. This codes for CASSAGQSSLNTEAFF. This chain connects TRBV7-2 to TRBJ1-1; D perhaps matches TRBD1 (6 bases). Germline V gene sequence: CDR1 SGHTA, CDR2 FQGNSA. V was shortened by 5 bases and J by 0 bases, with 16 bases between the two germline ends. CDR3 length: 16 residues.

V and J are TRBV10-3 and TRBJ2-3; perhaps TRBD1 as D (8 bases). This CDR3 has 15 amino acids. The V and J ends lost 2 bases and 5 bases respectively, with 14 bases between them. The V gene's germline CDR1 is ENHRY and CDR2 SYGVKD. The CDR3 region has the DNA TGTGCCATCAGTGAGCTGGGGGGGACAGGAGATACGCAGTATTTT. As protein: CAISELGGTGDTQYF.

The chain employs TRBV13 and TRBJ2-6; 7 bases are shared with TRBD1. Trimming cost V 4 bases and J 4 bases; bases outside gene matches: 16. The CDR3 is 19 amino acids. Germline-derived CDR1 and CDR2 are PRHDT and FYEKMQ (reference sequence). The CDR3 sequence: CASSSRLQGGVGGANVLTF. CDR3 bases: TGTGCCAGCAGCTCCAGGCTCCAAGGGGGCGTGGGCGGGGCCAACGTCCTGACTTTC.

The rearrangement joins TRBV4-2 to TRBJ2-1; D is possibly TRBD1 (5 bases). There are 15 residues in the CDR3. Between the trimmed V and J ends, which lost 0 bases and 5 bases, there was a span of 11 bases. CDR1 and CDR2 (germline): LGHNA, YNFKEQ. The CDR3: CASSQEGLKHNEQFF. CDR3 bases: TGTGCCAGCAGCCAAGAGGGGCTCAAACACAATGAGCAGTTCTTC.

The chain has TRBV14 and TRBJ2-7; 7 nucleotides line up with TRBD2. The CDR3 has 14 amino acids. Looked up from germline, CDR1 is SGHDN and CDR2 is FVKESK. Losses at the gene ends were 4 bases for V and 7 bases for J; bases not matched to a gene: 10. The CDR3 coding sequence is TGTGCCAGCAGCCGGGAGGGGCCTGCGGGGGAGCAGTACTTC. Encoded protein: CASSREGPAGEQYF.

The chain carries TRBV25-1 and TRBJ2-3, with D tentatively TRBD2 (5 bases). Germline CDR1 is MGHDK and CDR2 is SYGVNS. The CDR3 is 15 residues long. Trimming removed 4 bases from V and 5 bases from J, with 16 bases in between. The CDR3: CASSAGREVRDTQYF. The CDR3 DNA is TGTGCCAGCAGTGCAGGCCGGGAAGTCCGAGATACGCAGTATTTT.

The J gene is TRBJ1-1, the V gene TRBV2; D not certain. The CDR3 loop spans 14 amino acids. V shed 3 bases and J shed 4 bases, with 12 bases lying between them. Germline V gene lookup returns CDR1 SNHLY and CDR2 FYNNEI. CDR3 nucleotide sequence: TGTGCCAGCAGTGACAAGGGTTTGGGCACTGAAGCTTTCTTT. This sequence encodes CASSDKGLGTEAFF.

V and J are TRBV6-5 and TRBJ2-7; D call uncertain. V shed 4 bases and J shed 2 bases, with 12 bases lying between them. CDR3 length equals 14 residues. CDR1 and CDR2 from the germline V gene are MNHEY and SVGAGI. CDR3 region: CASSCLGEPYEQYF. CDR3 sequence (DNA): TGTGCCAGCAGTTGCCTAGGTGAACCCTACGAGCAGTACTTC.

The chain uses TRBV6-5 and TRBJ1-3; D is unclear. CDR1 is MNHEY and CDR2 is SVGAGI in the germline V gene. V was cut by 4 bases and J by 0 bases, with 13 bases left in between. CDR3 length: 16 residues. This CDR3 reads CASSSRPFASGNTIYF. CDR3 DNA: TGTGCCAGCAGTTCCAGACCCTTCGCCTCTGGAAACACCATATATTTT.

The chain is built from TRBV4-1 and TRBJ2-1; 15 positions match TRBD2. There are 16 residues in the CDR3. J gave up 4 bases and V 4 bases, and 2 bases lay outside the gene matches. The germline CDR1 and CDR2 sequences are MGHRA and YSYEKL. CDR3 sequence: CASSRTSGGGYNEQFF. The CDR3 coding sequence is TGCGCCAGCAGCCGGACTAGCGGGGGGGGTTACAATGAGCAGTTCTTC.

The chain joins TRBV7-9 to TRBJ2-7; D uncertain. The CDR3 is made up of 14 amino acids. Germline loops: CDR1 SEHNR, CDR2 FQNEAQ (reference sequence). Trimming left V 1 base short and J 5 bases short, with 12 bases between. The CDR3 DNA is TGTGCCAGCAGCTTAGGTGTCCCCACCAACGAGCAGTACTTC. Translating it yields CASSLGVPTNEQYF.

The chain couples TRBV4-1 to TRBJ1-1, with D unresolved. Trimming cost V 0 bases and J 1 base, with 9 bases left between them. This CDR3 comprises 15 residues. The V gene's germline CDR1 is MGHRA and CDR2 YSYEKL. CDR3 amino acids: CASSQEERTNTEAFF. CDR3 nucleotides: TGCGCCAGCAGCCAAGAAGAAAGGACGAACACTGAAGCTTTCTTT.

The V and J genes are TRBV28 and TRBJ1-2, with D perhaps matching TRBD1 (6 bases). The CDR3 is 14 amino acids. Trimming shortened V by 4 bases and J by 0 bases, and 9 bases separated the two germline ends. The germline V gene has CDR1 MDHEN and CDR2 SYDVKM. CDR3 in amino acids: CASSSRTANYGYTF. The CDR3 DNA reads TGTGCCAGCAGTTCACGGACAGCTAACTATGGCTACACCTTC.